A selection of T cell receptor beta chains follows, all from one sample in a study of cytomegalovirus exposure and HLA in healthy donors. Here immunoSEQ multiplex PCR was the method, and the copy in TCRdb shows in-frame clones only, minus some. The table records over 130,000 clones, approximately 86% of them present only once. The sample was PBMCs. The receptors come from a man between 18 and 29 years old in good health and CMV-seropositive. Each CDR3 is given with its conserved first and last residue. The D gene is left open where the match is weak. For some rows the clone size is stated as once, few or many, or as a class when expanded; others skip it.

J gene	CDR3 length	V gene	D gene	clone size	CDR3 protein	CDR3 DNA
TRBJ1-2	13	TRBV10-3	-	-	CAISEIGGYGYTF	TGTGCCATCAGTGAAATCGGTGGCTATGGCTACACCTTC
TRBJ2-5	16	TRBV6-5	TRBD1	-	CASSYRVGQGGETQYF	TGTGCCAGCAGTTACCGGGTGGGACAGGGAGGGGAGACCCAGTACTTC
TRBJ2-4	13	TRBV6-1	TRBD2	-	CASREDGRDIQYF	TGTGCCAGCAGGGAGGACGGGAGGGACATTCAGTACTTC
TRBJ1-4	14	TRBV6-5	TRBD1	-	CASSRDRTNEKLFF	TGTGCCAGCAGTCGGGACAGAACTAATGAAAAACTGTTTTTT
TRBJ2-7	16	TRBV4-2	TRBD2	-	CASSQDRLAGPYEQYF	TGTGCCAGCAGCCAAGATAGGCTAGCGGGCCCCTACGAGCAGTACTTC
TRBJ2-5	16	TRBV29-1	-	-	CSVEDMELVTQETQYF	TGCAGCGTTGAAGATATGGAGCTTGTAACGCAAGAGACCCAGTACTTC
TRBJ2-5	14	TRBV4-2	-	-	CASSQGDWGETQYF	TGTGCCAGCAGCCAAGGGGACTGGGGGGAGACCCAGTACTTC
TRBJ2-2	16	TRBV7-6	TRBD1	-	CASSPRTGKFSGELFF	TGTGCCAGCAGCCCCCGGACAGGGAAATTTTCCGGGGAGCTGTTTTTT
TRBJ1-2	14	TRBV30	TRBD1	-	CAWSVLIDRGGYTF	TGTGCCTGGAGTGTACTTATTGACAGGGGTGGCTACACCTTC
TRBJ2-3	13	TRBV6-4	-	-	CASRKQPTDTQYF	TGTGCCAGCAGAAAACAGCCCACAGATACGCAGTATTTT
TRBJ2-1	16	TRBV7-3	-	-	CASSPIGGNKANEQFF	TGTGCCAGCAGCCCTATTGGCGGTAACAAAGCCAATGAGCAGTTCTTC
TRBJ2-2	13	TRBV5-1	TRBD2	-	CASYSGSTGELFF	TGCGCCAGCTATAGCGGGTCAACCGGGGAGCTGTTTTTT
TRBJ2-7	15	TRBV7-2	-	once	CASSLAGGRTYEQYF	TGTGCCAGCAGCTTAGCCGGCGGTAGGACCTACGAGCAGTACTTC
TRBJ2-7	15	TRBV11-2	-	-	CASSFASSSSYEQYF	TGTGCCAGCAGCTTCGCTAGCTCGAGCTCCTACGAGCAGTACTTC
TRBJ2-3	15	TRBV19	TRBD1	-	CASSLWTGSTDTQYF	TGTGCCAGTAGTCTCTGGACAGGCAGCACAGATACGCAGTATTTT
TRBJ2-7	18	TRBV7-9	TRBD1	-	CASSHPGQGDKVPYEQYF	TGTGCCAGCAGCCACCCGGGACAGGGGGACAAAGTACCCTACGAGCAGTACTTC
TRBJ1-4	15	TRBV6-1	-	-	CASSEVQGLNEKLFF	TGTGCCAGCAGTGAAGTGCAGGGACTTAATGAAAAACTGTTTTTT
TRBJ2-5	11	TRBV30	-	-	CAWRLGATQYF	TGTGCCTGGAGGCTCGGAGCAACCCAGTACTTC
TRBJ2-1	14	TRBV5-4	TRBD1	-	CASSWRTGDNEQFF	TGTGCCAGCAGCTGGAGGACAGGCGACAATGAGCAGTTCTTC
TRBJ1-1	14	TRBV5-4	-	-	CASSLGRGNTEAFF	TGTGCCAGCAGCCTGGGCAGGGGGAACACTGAAGCTTTCTTT
TRBJ1-2	15	TRBV18	TRBD1	-	CASSPGTGETYGYTF	TGTGCCAGCTCACCAGGGACAGGAGAAACCTATGGCTACACCTTC
TRBJ2-7	14	TRBV6-1	TRBD1	-	CASSGRQGRNEQYF	TGTGCCAGCAGTGGCCGACAGGGACGGAACGAGCAGTACTTC
TRBJ2-1	13	TRBV27	-	-	CASSLSTYNEQFF	TGTGCCAGCAGTCTAAGCACCTACAATGAGCAGTTCTTC
TRBJ1-2	13	TRBV18	TRBD1	-	CASSPDRVYGYTF	TGTGCCAGCTCTCCCGACAGGGTATATGGCTACACCTTC
TRBJ1-5	15	TRBV30	-	once	CAWSIGGGGNQPQHF	TGTGCCTGGAGTATCGGGGGGGGCGGCAATCAGCCCCAGCATTTT
TRBJ2-2	15	TRBV2	TRBD2	-	CASRSGTSNTGELFF	TGTGCCAGCAGGAGCGGGACTTCCAACACCGGGGAGCTGTTTTTT
TRBJ1-3	14	TRBV30	TRBD1	-	CAWSGGTGENTIYF	TGTGCCTGGAGTGGGGGGACAGGGGAAAACACCATATATTTT
TRBJ1-2	14	TRBV27	-	-	CASRLVGAGNGYTF	TGTGCCAGCAGGTTAGTTGGAGCAGGGAATGGCTACACCTTC
TRBJ1-2	12	TRBV5-6	-	few	CASSWSRDGYTF	TGTGCCAGCAGCTGGTCGCGTGATGGCTACACCTTC
TRBJ2-1	19	TRBV29-1	TRBD2	-	CSVDFGGYTSGSTHNEQFF	TGCAGCGTTGACTTCGGGGGGTACACTAGCGGGAGTACCCACAATGAGCAGTTCTTC
TRBJ2-3	15	TRBV27	-	-	CASSLSRRGTDTQYF	TGTGCCAGCAGTTTATCTAGAAGGGGAACAGATACGCAGTATTTT
TRBJ2-2	12	TRBV29-1	-	-	CSVDQGTGELFF	TGCAGCGTTGATCAGGGGACCGGGGAGCTGTTTTTT
TRBJ2-5	16	TRBV4-1	-	once	CASSQGRLAVQETQYF	TGCGCCAGCAGCCAAGGAAGATTAGCGGTCCAAGAGACCCAGTACTTC
TRBJ1-5	16	TRBV19	TRBD1	many	CASSTKGQGSNQPQHF	TGTGCCAGTAGTACCAAGGGACAGGGTAGCAATCAGCCCCAGCATTTT
TRBJ2-1	11	TRBV28	-	-	CASSLRNEQFF	TGTGCCAGCAGTTTGAGGAATGAGCAGTTCTTC
TRBJ1-1	12	TRBV5-6	-	-	CASSYEETEAFF	TGTGCCAGCAGCTATGAAGAGACTGAAGCTTTCTTT
TRBJ2-2	12	TRBV29-1	-	-	CSIQRVTGELFF	TGCAGTATACAGCGGGTCACCGGGGAGCTGTTTTTT
TRBJ2-2	15	TRBV10-3	-	-	CAISESRTGTGELFF	TGTGCCATCAGTGAGTCCAGGACTGGAACCGGGGAGCTGTTTTTT
TRBJ2-2	15	TRBV7-7	-	-	CASSLAGANTGELFF	TGTGCTAGCAGCTTAGCAGGGGCGAACACCGGGGAGCTGTTTTTT
TRBJ1-2	15	TRBV21-1	-	-	CASSKGGWRAYGYTF	TGTGCCAGCAGCAAAGGTGGTTGGCGGGCCTATGGCTACACCTTC
TRBJ2-1	18	TRBV25-1	TRBD2	-	CASTPPMGLAGAWNEQFF	TGTGCCAGCACCCCCCCAATGGGACTAGCGGGAGCCTGGAATGAGCAGTTCTTC
TRBJ2-3	16	TRBV27	TRBD2	once	CASSAGLAGYSDTQYF	TGTGCCAGCAGTGCCGGACTAGCGGGGTACTCAGATACGCAGTATTTT
TRBJ2-3	15	TRBV7-3	TRBD1	-	CASRRTGASTDTQYF	TGTGCCAGCAGGCGGACAGGGGCTAGCACAGATACGCAGTATTTT
TRBJ1-3	14	TRBV6-5	TRBD1	-	CASSSTGVGNTIYF	TGTGCCAGCAGTTCGACAGGGGTTGGAAACACCATATATTTT
TRBJ2-4	19	TRBV15	-	-	CATSRRPVVGDIAKNIQYF	TGTGCCACCAGCAGGAGGCCGGTTGTAGGGGACATAGCCAAAAACATTCAGTACTTC
TRBJ2-7	15	TRBV6-5	TRBD2	few	CASSYVGTNLYEQYF	TGTGCCAGCAGTTACGTCGGGACTAACCTCTACGAGCAGTACTTC
TRBJ2-5	16	TRBV5-1	TRBD1	-	CASSLVGTGGQETQYF	TGCGCCAGCAGCTTGGTCGGGACAGGGGGCCAAGAGACCCAGTACTTC
TRBJ1-1	15	TRBV18	TRBD1	-	CASSPGTVMNTEAFF	TGTGCCAGCTCACCCGGGACAGTAATGAACACTGAAGCTTTCTTT
TRBJ1-2	14	TRBV18	-	-	CASSALVRAEGYTF	TGTGCCAGCTCAGCCCTGGTGAGGGCGGAGGGCTACACCTTC